This T cell receptor (beta chain) was recovered during a study of T cell changes during pregnancy in multiple sclerosis. Clones were read by immunoSEQ multiplex PCR, and TCRdb kept only the in-frame ones, dropping some. This sample carries some 60,000 clones, less than 95% of them seen once, and the ten largest clones take about 7%. The germline V gene has CDR1 SGHKS and CDR2 YYEKEE (reference sequence). The CDR3 is 15 residues long. V lost 4 bases and J lost 1, with 11 bases in between. Material: peripheral blood, obtained in the third trimester of pregnancy. V is TRBV5-5 and J is TRBJ2-2, with D perhaps TRBD1 (6 bases). The sequence derives from a female donor in good health, enrolled as a control in a pregnancy study. The CDR3 sequence is CASSPLTGNTGELFF. The CDR3 DNA reads as TGTGCCAGCAGCCCGCTGACAGGGAACACCGGGGAGCTGTTTTTT.